A selection of T cell receptor beta chains follows, all from one sample in a study of Ad26.COV2.S vaccination and SARS-CoV-2 variants. Here immunoSEQ multiplex PCR was the method, and the copy in TCRdb shows in-frame clones only, minus some. The sample records hundreds of thousands of clones, about nine tenths being singletons. This specimen was peripheral blood, taken in a trial of Ad26.COV2.S vaccine versus placebo. These receptors were obtained from a person aged 18-60 years who received the Ad26.COV2.S COVID-19 vaccine or a placebo. CDR3s include the opening cysteine and the closing phenylalanine or tryptophan. D genes are given only for firm matches. Clone size is not always given. Where it is, it says once, few, many or a class for expanded clones.

-	TRBV5-5	TRBJ2-2	-	CASSPGISTGELFF	TGTGCCAGCAGCCCCGGGATCAGCACCGGGGAGCTGTTTTTT
-	TRBV29-1	TRBJ1-1	-	CSVTDRRNTEAFF	TGCAGCGTAACCGACAGAAGAAACACTGAAGCTTTCTTT
few	TRBV7-2	TRBJ1-3	-	CASSLGGGNTIYF	TGTGCCAGCAGCTTAGGCGGAGGAAACACCATATATTTT
-	TRBV7-2	TRBJ2-3	TRBD2	CASSLKAGGIISTDTQYF	TGTGCCAGCAGCTTAAAAGCGGGAGGCATTATTAGCACAGATACGCAGTATTTT
-	TRBV7-8	TRBJ2-5	TRBD1	CASSPGQGGETQYF	TGTGCCAGCAGCCCGGGACAGGGGGGAGAGACCCAGTACTTC
few	TRBV12-3/TRBV12-4	TRBJ1-3	-	CASSLGGTIYF	TGTGCCAGCAGTTTAGGGGGGACCATATATTTT
-	TRBV19	TRBJ2-5	TRBD2	CASRELAKETQYF	TGTGCCAGTAGAGAACTAGCGAAAGAGACCCAGTACTTC
-	TRBV14	TRBJ2-7	-	CASSQDALPAYEQYF	TGTGCCAGCAGCCAAGATGCCCTACCTGCCTACGAGCAGTACTTC
few	TRBV7-9	TRBJ2-7	TRBD1	CASSTPLGQGRSYEQYF	TGTGCCAGCAGCACCCCTTTGGGACAGGGCCGCTCCTACGAGCAGTACTTC
-	TRBV19	TRBJ2-2	-	CASSIVGGGGTGELFF	TGTGCCAGTAGTATAGTAGGAGGAGGGGGCACCGGGGAGCTGTTTTTT
-	TRBV28	TRBJ2-6	-	CASKGPGANVLTF	TGTGCCAGCAAAGGCCCTGGGGCCAACGTCCTGACTTTC
-	TRBV7-3	TRBJ2-7	TRBD2	CASSLGTSGLYEQYF	TGTGCCAGCAGCTTAGGGACTAGCGGACTCTACGAGCAGTACTTC
-	TRBV9	TRBJ1-1	-	CASSVVSGGTEAFF	TGTGCCAGCAGCGTAGTTTCGGGGGGAACTGAAGCTTTCTTT
once	TRBV29-1	TRBJ2-5	-	CSVDGQGETQYF	TGCAGCGTTGATGGGCAGGGGGAGACCCAGTACTTC
-	TRBV24-1	TRBJ2-1	-	CATSDPSRTDEQFF	TGTGCCACCAGTGACCCTTCCCGGACGGATGAGCAGTTCTTC
-	TRBV30	TRBJ1-1	-	CAWSKGGGTEAFF	TGTGCCTGGAGTAAAGGTGGGGGAACTGAAGCTTTCTTT
-	TRBV7-9	TRBJ2-7	-	CASSLVGLNSNYEQYF	TGTGCCAGCAGCTTAGTCGGTCTAAATTCTAACTACGAGCAGTACTTC